The 23 T cell receptor beta chains below all came from one sample that was sequenced in a study of T cells of healthy individuals. Via MiXCR, TCRdb re-called the 5' RACE reads, giving one row per CDR3 protein. The table includes 40,000 to 60,000 distinct CDR3 sequences, roughly 14% detected once. These receptors were collected from a human donor in good health.

The table lists this clonotype with a few counts. This rearrangement joins TRBV29-1 to TRBJ2-6; 7 bases are a match to TRBD1. This CDR3 spans 16 amino acids. Germline loops: CDR1 SQVTM, CDR2 ANQGSEA. V trimming: 4 bases; J trimming: 2 bases; junction bases outside the gene matches: 8. DNA for the CDR3: TGCAGCGTTGCCCCGACAGGGTTCACTGGGGCCAACGTCCTGACTTTC. Residues: CSVAPTGFTGANVLTF.

This chain connects TRBV29-1 to TRBJ2-5; D unclear. This CDR3 is built from 12 residues. Trimming stripped 3 bases from V and 0 bases from J, with 5 bases between. The germline gives CDR1 SQVTM, CDR2 ANQGSEA. CDR3 residues: CSVDTNQETQYF. CDR3 coding DNA: TGCAGCGTTGATACCAACCAAGAGACCCAGTACTTC.

This chain joins TRBV5-1 and TRBJ1-6; TRBD1 matches at 7 bases. Germline V gives CDR1 SGHRS, CDR2 YFSETQ. CDR3 length: 14 residues. The V gene end was trimmed by 3 bases and the J gene end by 10 bases; junction bases not matched to a gene: 7. The CDR3: CASSYDRVASPLHF. CDR3 sequence (DNA): TGCGCCAGCAGCTATGACAGGGTGGCCTCACCCCTCCACTTT.

This clonotype was recorded at least ten times. This chain joins TRBV7-6 and TRBJ1-1; D gene uncertain. V was clipped by 5 bases and J by 0 bases, with 10 bases between them. The germline V gene encodes CDR1 SGHVS and CDR2 FNYEAQ. The CDR3 has 14 residues. CDR3 nucleotides: TGTGCCAGCAGCCCCGGTTTCATGAACACTGAAGCTTTCTTT. This encodes CASSPGFMNTEAFF.

The chain has TRBV10-3 and TRBJ1-2, with a possible D match to TRBD1 (5 bases). The CDR3 sequence is 17 residues long. With 3 bases removed from V and 0 bases from J, the gap between germline ends came to 17 bases. Germline V gene lookup returns CDR1 ENHRY and CDR2 SYGVKD. The CDR3 sequence: CAISDYGRGEANYGYTF. As DNA, the CDR3 is TGTGCCATCAGTGACTACGGCCGGGGCGAAGCTAACTATGGCTACACCTTC.

This clonotype was counted between two and nine times. The chain couples TRBV24-1 to TRBJ1-2; D gene uncertain. Germline CDR1 reads KGHDR; CDR2 reads SFDVKD. V was cut by 1 base and J by 2 bases, with 7 bases left in between. The CDR3 contains 14 residues. CDR3 bases: TGTGCCACCAGTGATTTCGGCAGCAACTATGGCTACACCTTC. It encodes CATSDFGSNYGYTF.

V usage is TRBV19 and J usage is TRBJ2-1; 7 bases map to TRBD2. CDR3 length equals 14 residues. Germline-derived CDR1 and CDR2 are LNHDA and SQIVND (reference sequence). The V and J ends lost 5 bases and 5 bases, in that order; junction bases with no gene match: 6. The CDR3 here is CASSPWTRDNEQFF. The CDR3 nucleotides are TGTGCCAGTAGTCCCTGGACTAGAGACAATGAGCAGTTCTTC. Together with reference TRBV19 and TRBJ2-1, the CDR3 gives the full variable domain: DGGITQSPKYLFRKEGQNVTLSCEQNLNHDAMYWYRQDPGQGLRLIYYSQIVNDFQKGDIAEGYSVSREKKESFPLTVTSAQKNPTAFYLCASSPWTRDNEQFFGPGTRLTVL.

The chain uses TRBV12-3 or TRBV12-4 and TRBJ1-2; unclear D gene. V dropped 5 bases and J dropped 2 bases, with 18 bases sitting between them. This CDR3 has 16 residues. CDR3 amino acids: CASSPFLTTRNYGYTF. CDR3 coding DNA: TGTGCCAGCAGTCCCTTCCTGACGACGCGAAACTATGGCTACACCTTC.

In this sample, this clonotype turned up many times. The J gene is TRBJ1-2, the V gene TRBV29-1, with D unclear. Trimming removed 3 bases at V and 2 bases at J, with 10 bases between. The germline V gene has CDR1 SQVTM and CDR2 ANQGSEA. This CDR3 has 13 residues. The CDR3 nucleotides are TGCAGCGTTGAGTGGCCGCTAAACTATGGCTACACCTTC. Encoded protein: CSVEWPLNYGYTF.

The chain employs TRBV20-1 and TRBJ2-3; the match to TRBD2 covers 9 bases. This CDR3 spans 18 amino acids. J gave up 2 bases and V 3 bases, and 15 bases lay outside the gene matches. CDR1 and CDR2 from the germline V gene are DFQATT and SNEGSKA (reference sequence). The CDR3 region has the DNA TGCAGTGCTAGTCTGATCCCGGTAGCGGGGGAGTTCACAGATACGCAGTATTTT. It translates to CSASLIPVAGEFTDTQYF.

The chain employs TRBV20-1 and TRBJ2-5; possible D gene TRBD2, 6 bases. Per the germline V gene, CDR1 is DFQATT and CDR2 is SNEGSKA (reference sequence). The CDR3 is made up of 12 amino acids. Trimming cost V 5 bases and J 4 bases, with 11 bases left between them. The CDR3, as DNA: TGCAGTGCTGAGGGGAGGATAGAGACCCAGTACTTC. Translating gives CSAEGRIETQYF.

The chain couples TRBV20-1 to TRBJ2-5; 9 bases map to TRBD2. The germline V gene encodes CDR1 DFQATT and CDR2 SNEGSKA (reference sequence). V shed 0 bases and J 5 bases; nucleotides not matched to a gene: 7. The CDR3 has 15 amino acids. DNA of the CDR3: TGCAGTGCTAGAGACCCAGCGGGAGGCGGGGAGACCCAGTACTTC. This translates into CSARDPAGGGETQYF.

The V gene is TRBV3-1, the J gene TRBJ1-2, with D maybe TRBD1 (5 bases). The germline V gene encodes CDR1 LGHDT and CDR2 YNNKEL (reference sequence). Trimming took off 0 bases at V and 6 bases at J, with 14 bases between the two ends. This CDR3 is built from 15 residues. CDR3 DNA: TGTGCCAGCAGCCAAGATTGGAGGGGCTTGGATGGCTACACCTTC. It codes for CASSQDWRGLDGYTF.

In its sample, this clonotype was seen many times. This chain uses TRBV6-6 with TRBJ2-1; 11 nucleotides line up with TRBD2. Germline loops: CDR1 MNHNY, CDR2 SVGAGI (reference sequence). The CDR3 length is 16 residues. V was pared by 7 bases and J by 8 bases, with 13 bases of the junction left unmatched. CDR3 sequence: CASTPSGGFSMDEQFF. DNA for the CDR3: TGTGCCAGCACCCCTAGCGGGGGGTTTTCTATGGATGAGCAGTTCTTC.

The chain couples TRBV6-6 to TRBJ1-4; 7 positions agree with TRBD1. The CDR3 loop spans 17 amino acids. Germline V gives CDR1 MNHNY, CDR2 SVGAGI (reference sequence). V shed 5 bases, J shed 0 bases, and the junction held 9 bases outside the gene matches. CDR3 residues: CASSRKRDSTTNEKLFF. Here the CDR3 DNA reads TGTGCCAGCAGTCGGAAAAGGGACAGTACAACTAATGAAAAACTGTTTTTT.

In this sample, this clonotype turned up a few times. J is TRBJ2-5 and V is TRBV7-9, with D maybe TRBD1 (5 bases). This CDR3 region has 14 residues. V was pared by 3 bases and J by 2 bases, with 10 bases between. CDR1 is SEHNR and CDR2 is FQNEAQ in the germline V gene (reference sequence). The CDR3 protein is CASSFDRKQETQYF. CDR3 coding DNA: TGTGCCAGCAGCTTCGACAGAAAACAAGAGACCCAGTACTTC.

This clonotype has a handful of counts. The genes are TRBV29-1 and TRBJ1-3; possible D gene TRBD1, 6 bases. The CDR3 consists of 11 residues. The germline CDR1 and CDR2 sequences are SQVTM and ANQGSEA. Trimming shortened V by 8 bases and J by 3 bases, and 8 bases separated the two germline ends. For the CDR3, the DNA is TGCAGCTTCAGGGGTGGAAACACCATATATTTT. Translation gives CSFRGGNTIYF.

At least ten counts were recorded for this clonotype. The rearrangement joins TRBV29-1 to TRBJ2-2; 8 bases agree with TRBD2. This CDR3 comprises 14 residues. Germline-derived CDR1 and CDR2 are SQVTM and ANQGSEA. The V gene end was trimmed by 3 bases and the J gene end by 4 bases; junction bases not matched to a gene: 4. The CDR3 DNA sequence: TGCAGCGTTGACGGGAGCGGGGGCACCGGGGAGCTGTTTTTT. Protein sequence: CSVDGSGGTGELFF.

A few counts support this clonotype. CDR3 sequence reads: CASRGLADNEQFF. Written as DNA, the CDR3 is TGCGCCAGCAGGGGACTAGCGGACAATGAGCAGTTCTTC. V is TRBV5-1 and J is TRBJ2-1; TRBD2 matches at 11 bases. Germline trimming cut 5 bases from V and 5 bases from J; bases unmatched to any gene: 0. CDR3 size: 13 residues. The germline CDR1 and CDR2 sequences are SGHRS and YFSETQ.

Many counts were recorded for this clonotype. The chain links TRBV19 to TRBJ2-1, with D possibly being TRBD2 (6 bases). Per germline, CDR1 LNHDA and CDR2 SQIVND (reference sequence). Trimming removed 1 base from V and 10 bases from J, with 11 bases in between. CDR3 size: 13 residues. The CDR3, as DNA: TGTGCCAGTAGTATAGGGGGGGAAGACGAGCAGTTCTTC. It codes for CASSIGGEDEQFF.

This clonotype showed up just a few times. The genes are TRBV24-1 and TRBJ2-3; 8 bases map to TRBD1. Germline V gene data show CDR1 as KGHDR and CDR2 as SFDVKD. The CDR3 loop spans 15 amino acids. The trim removed 4 bases at V and 0 bases at J, leaving 2 bases unmatched. DNA of the CDR3: TGTGCCACCAGTGAGACAGGGGCTAGCACAGATACGCAGTATTTT. Amino acids: CATSETGASTDTQYF.

This clonotype occurred many times. The chain has TRBV30 and TRBJ2-1; D is unclear. The V gene's germline CDR1 is GTSNPN and CDR2 SVGIG (reference sequence). There are 12 residues in the CDR3. The V gene lost 2 bases and the J gene lost 7 bases, with 9 bases spanning the gap. The CDR3, as DNA: TGTGCCTGGAGTCCTAGGCCGAATGAGCAGTTCTTC. It is translated as CAWSPRPNEQFF.

The chain recombines TRBV5-1 with TRBJ2-3; D gene uncertain. This CDR3 is built from 15 residues. V dropped 4 bases and J dropped 1 base, with 13 bases sitting between them. The germline gives CDR1 SGHRS, CDR2 YFSETQ. The CDR3 sequence is CASSPHSGGTDTQYF. The CDR3, as DNA: TGCGCCAGCAGCCCACACAGTGGGGGCACAGATACGCAGTATTTT.